The clone carrying this T cell receptor beta chain was counted only a few times. V lost 6 bases, J lost 3 bases, and 17 bases stayed unmatched. The CDR3 runs 19 residues. TCRdb redid the calling of the 5' RACE reads with MiXCR, one entry per CDR3 protein. Of 420,000 or so distinct CDR3 sequences in the sample, 15% to 20% are singletons; the top ten hold roughly an eighth. This specimen comes from a study of identical twins. Healthy Caucasian donors formed the entire cohort. The sample comprised naive T cells sorted from blood. The TCR was taken from a man over 45 in good health. The chain is built from TRBV12-3 or TRBV12-4 and TRBJ2-1, with 10 bases that match TRBD1. The CDR3 sequence is CASSLRTGGTLASYNEQFF. CDR3 DNA sequence: TGTGCCAGCAGCCTCAGGACAGGGGGAACCCTTGCCAGCTACAATGAGCAGTTCTTC.